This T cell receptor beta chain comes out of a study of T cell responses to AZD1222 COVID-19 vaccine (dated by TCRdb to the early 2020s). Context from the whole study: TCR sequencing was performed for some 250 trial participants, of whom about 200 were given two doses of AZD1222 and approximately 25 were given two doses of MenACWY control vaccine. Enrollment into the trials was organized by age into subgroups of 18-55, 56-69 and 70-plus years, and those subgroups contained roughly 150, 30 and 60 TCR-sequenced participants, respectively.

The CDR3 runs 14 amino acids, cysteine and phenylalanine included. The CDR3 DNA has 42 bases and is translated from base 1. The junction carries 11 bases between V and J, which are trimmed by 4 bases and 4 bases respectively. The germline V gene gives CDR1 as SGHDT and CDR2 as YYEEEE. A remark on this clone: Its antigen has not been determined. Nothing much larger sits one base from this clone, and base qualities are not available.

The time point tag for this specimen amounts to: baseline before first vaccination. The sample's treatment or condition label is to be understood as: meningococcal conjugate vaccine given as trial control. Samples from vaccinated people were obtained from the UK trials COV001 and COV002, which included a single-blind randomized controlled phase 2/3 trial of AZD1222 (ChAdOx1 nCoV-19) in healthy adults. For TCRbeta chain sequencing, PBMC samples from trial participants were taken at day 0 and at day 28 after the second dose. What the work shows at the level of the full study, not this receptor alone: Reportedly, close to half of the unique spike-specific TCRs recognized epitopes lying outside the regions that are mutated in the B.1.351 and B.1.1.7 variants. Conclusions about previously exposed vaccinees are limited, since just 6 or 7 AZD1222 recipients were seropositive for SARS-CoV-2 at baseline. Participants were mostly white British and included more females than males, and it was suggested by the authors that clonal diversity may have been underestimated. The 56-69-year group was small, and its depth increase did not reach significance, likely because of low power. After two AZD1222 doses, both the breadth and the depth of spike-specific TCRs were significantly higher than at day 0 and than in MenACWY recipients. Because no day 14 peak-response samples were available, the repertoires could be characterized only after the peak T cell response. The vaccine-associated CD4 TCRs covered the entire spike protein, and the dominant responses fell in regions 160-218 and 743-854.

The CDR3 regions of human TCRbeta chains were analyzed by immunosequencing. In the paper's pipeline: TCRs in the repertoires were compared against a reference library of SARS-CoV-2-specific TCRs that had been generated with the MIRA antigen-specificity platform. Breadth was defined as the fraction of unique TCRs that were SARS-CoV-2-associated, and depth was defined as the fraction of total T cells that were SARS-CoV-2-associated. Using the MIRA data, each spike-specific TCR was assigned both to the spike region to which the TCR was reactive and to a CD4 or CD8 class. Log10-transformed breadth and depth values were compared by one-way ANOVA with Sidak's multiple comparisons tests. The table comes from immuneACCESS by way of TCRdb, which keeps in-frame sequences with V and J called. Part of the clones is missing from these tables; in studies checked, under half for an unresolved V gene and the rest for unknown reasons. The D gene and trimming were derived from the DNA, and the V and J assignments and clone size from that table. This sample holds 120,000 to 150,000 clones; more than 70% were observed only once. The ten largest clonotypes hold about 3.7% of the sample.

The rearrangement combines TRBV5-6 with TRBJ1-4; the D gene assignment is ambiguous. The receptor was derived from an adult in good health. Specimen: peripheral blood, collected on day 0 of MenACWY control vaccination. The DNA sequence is TGTGCCAGCAGCCTAGGAGGGATTAATGAAAAACTGTTTTTT. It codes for CASSLGGINEKLFF.